The clone carrying this T cell receptor (beta chain) was seen once. CDR1 and CDR2 (germline): GTSNPN, SVGIG (reference sequence). This CDR3 is built from 13 residues. Trimming removed 8 bases from V and 10 bases from J; junction bases left unmatched: 13. The data stem from a study of blood T cell repertoires in COVID-19. Across the study: There were acute and convalescent COVID-19 samples, and they came from the United States, Italy and Spain. Sources were T cells, B-cell-depleted T cells, or PBMCs; the material itself was cDNA or gDNA.

As originally analysed: How many nucleated cells were present was estimated from reference gene primer amplification. Method: immunoSEQ multiplex PCR; TCRdb's copy keeps in-frame clones and lacks some. That table is the source of V, J and clone size, and D and trimming were worked out from the DNA. The table lists 150,000 to 200,000 clones, about 86% of them singletons. The sequenced sample consisted of peripheral blood. The rearrangement joins TRBV30 to TRBJ2-1; 8 nucleotides line up with TRBD2. The receptor's source is a human donor with acute or convalescent COVID-19. The donor label of this sample is uncertain. CDR3 in DNA: TGTGCCGGCACCGGGACTAGTCGAGGAGAGCAGTTCTTC. This codes for CAGTGTSRGEQFF.